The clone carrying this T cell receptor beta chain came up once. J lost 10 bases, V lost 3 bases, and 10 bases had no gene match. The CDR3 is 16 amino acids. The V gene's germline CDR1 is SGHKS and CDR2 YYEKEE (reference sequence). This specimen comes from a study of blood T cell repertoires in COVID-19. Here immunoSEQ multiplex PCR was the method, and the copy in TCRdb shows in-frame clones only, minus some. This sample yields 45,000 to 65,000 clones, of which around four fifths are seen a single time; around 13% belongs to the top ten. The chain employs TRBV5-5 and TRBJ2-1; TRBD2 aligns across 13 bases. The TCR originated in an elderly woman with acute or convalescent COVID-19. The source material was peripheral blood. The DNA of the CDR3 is TGTGCCAGCAGCTGGGGACTAGCGGGGCCCGACAGGGAGCAGTTCTTC. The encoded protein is CASSWGLAGPDREQFF.